One and the same sample provided the 20 T cell receptor beta chains below, sequenced in a study of T cells after yellow fever vaccination. TCRdb called the 5' RACE reads again in MiXCR, with one record for every CDR3 protein. The sample consists of approximately 150,000 distinct CDR3 sequences, 9.3% of them appearing once. Sequenced material: CD8+ T cells sorted from PBMCs, taken 45 days after the yellow fever booster vaccination. These receptors were collected from a man aged 18 to 30 who received the YFV17D yellow fever vaccine.

The chain combines TRBV7-2 with TRBJ2-1; no firm D call. Trimming took off 5 bases at V and 3 bases at J, with 8 bases between the two ends. Germline V gene lookup returns CDR1 SGHTA and CDR2 FQGNSA. The CDR3 consists of 13 residues. CDR3 DNA: TGTGCCAGCAGCGGTACACTCTACAATGAGCAGTTCTTC. Translation gives CASSGTLYNEQFF.

The table lists this clonotype with many counts. The chain carries TRBV15 and TRBJ2-3; TRBD2 aligns across 7 bases. This CDR3 comprises 12 residues. Germline V CDR1 and CDR2: LNHNV, YYDKDF (reference sequence). CDR3 DNA: TGTGCAACCCCGGGGGAGGGAGATACGCAGTATTTT. Its protein is CATPGEGDTQYF. Full variable domain (remainder filled in from reference TRBV15 and TRBJ2-3): DAMVIQNPRYQVTQFGKPVTLSCSQTLNHNVMYWYQQKSSQAPKLLFHYYDKDFNNEADTPDNFQSRRPNTSFCFLDIRSPGLGDTAMYLCATPGEGDTQYFGPGTRLTVL.

The chain couples TRBV5-1 to TRBJ2-1; D possibly corresponds to TRBD1 (5 bases). This CDR3 spans 15 amino acids. With 3 bases removed from V and 7 bases from J, the gap between germline ends came to 17 bases. Germline loops: CDR1 SGHRS, CDR2 YFSETQ. For the CDR3, the DNA is TGCGCCAGCAGCTCGGAGCCTCGACAGTGGAATGAGCAGTTCTTC. It encodes CASSSEPRQWNEQFF.

The J gene is TRBJ1-2, the V gene TRBV7-9; 10 bases match TRBD1. The CDR3 length is 15 residues. Germline V lookup: CDR1 SEHNR, CDR2 FQNEAQ (reference sequence). Unmatched junction bases numbered 8, after V lost 5 bases and J lost 5 bases. CDR3 DNA: TGTGCCAGCAGCGTCCGGGACAGGGGTTATTATGGCTACACCTTC. Protein product: CASSVRDRGYYGYTF.

The rearrangement joins TRBV6-6 to TRBJ2-5, with 12 bases matching TRBD1. This CDR3 has 16 residues. In germline, CDR1 is MNHNY, CDR2 SVGAGI (reference sequence). V was pared by 5 bases and J by 5 bases, with 9 bases of the junction left unmatched. This CDR3 reads CASSKGTGGGRETQYF. CDR3 sequence (DNA): TGTGCCAGCAGTAAAGGGACAGGGGGCGGGAGGGAGACCCAGTACTTC.

This clonotype appeared a few times. The V and J genes are TRBV12-3 or TRBV12-4 and TRBJ1-2, with 8 bases fitting TRBD1. The junction had 17 bases not matched to a gene; V was cut back by 5 bases and J by 6 bases. The CDR3 covers 17 residues. The CDR3 spells CASSPPVTAGGKDGYTF. Here the CDR3 DNA reads TGTGCCAGCAGTCCGCCTGTAACGGCAGGGGGCAAAGATGGCTACACCTTC.

The sample holds a few counts of this clonotype. The chain joins TRBV7-8 to TRBJ2-2; no clear D gene. Trimming pared 5 bases from V and 6 bases from J, leaving 10 bases between. The CDR3 loop spans 13 amino acids. Germline-derived CDR1 and CDR2 are SGHVS and FQNEAQ. CDR3 nucleotides: TGTGCCAGCAGCCACGTACTTTCCGGGGAGCTGTTTTTT. Amino acids: CASSHVLSGELFF.

This clonotype was counted at least ten times. The chain carries TRBV12-3 or TRBV12-4 and TRBJ1-1, with D possibly TRBD1 on 6 matching bases. Trimming removed 6 bases from V and 4 bases from J, with 9 bases in between. The CDR3 runs 12 residues. The CDR3 loop reads CASRQGSTEAFF. The CDR3 DNA reads as TGTGCCAGCAGACAGGGTTCCACTGAAGCTTTCTTT.

This clonotype showed up just a few times. The CDR3 bases are TGTGCCAGCAGCCGAGGGACAGGGGTGGCAGAGACCCAGTACTTC. Residues: CASSRGTGVAETQYF. V and J are TRBV11-1 and TRBJ2-5; 10 nucleotides agree with TRBD1. V dropped 5 bases and J dropped 4; count of bases not matched to a gene: 7. The germline CDR1 and CDR2 sequences are SGHAT and FQDESV (reference sequence). The CDR3 is made up of 15 amino acids. The variable domain in full, with the rest retrieved from reference TRBV11-1 and TRBJ2-5, is EAEVAQSPRYKITEKSQAVAFWCDPISGHATLYWYRQILGQGPELLVQFQDESVVDDSQLPKDRFSAERLKGVDSTLKIQPAELGDSAMYLCASSRGTGVAETQYFGPGTRLLVL.

This clonotype was recorded many times. V is TRBV12-3 or TRBV12-4 and J is TRBJ2-7; D is uncertain. Deletions cut 5 bases from V and 7 bases from J, with 12 bases between. There are 12 residues in the CDR3. This CDR3 reads CASSPIAREQYF. The CDR3 DNA reads TGTGCCAGCAGTCCCATTGCTAGGGAGCAGTACTTC.

This clonotype occurred many times. Relative to the germline gene, one junction end is altered; a read error may explain this. V gene TRBV7-7 combines with J gene TRBJ2-1, with TRBD1 matching over 7 bases. The length of the CDR3 is 14 residues. Germline-derived CDR1 and CDR2 are SSHAT and FNYEAQ (reference sequence). This chain's CDR3 is CASSLGTVGDEQFF. In nucleotides, the CDR3 is TGTGCTAGCAGCTTAGGGACAGTGGGTGATGAGCAGTTCTTC. Drawing the rest from reference TRBV7-7 and TRBJ2-1, the complete variable domain is GAGVSQSPRYKVTKRGQDVTLRCDPISSHATLYWYQQALGQGPEFLTYFNYEAQPDKSGLPSDRFSAERPEGSISTLTIQRTEQRDSAMYRCASSLGTVGDEQFFGPGTRLTVL.

This clonotype has just a few counts. This sequence joins TRBV7-9 and TRBJ2-5; D call uncertain. The CDR3 has 15 amino acids. V dropped 4 bases and J dropped 2 bases, with 14 bases sitting between them. Germline loops: CDR1 SEHNR, CDR2 FQNEAQ (reference sequence). The CDR3 protein is CASSSLLTDQETQYF. The CDR3 bases are TGTGCCAGCAGCTCCCTTCTGACGGATCAAGAGACCCAGTACTTC.

This clonotype was counted between two and nine times. V gene TRBV6-5 combines with J gene TRBJ1-1; no reliable D call. CDR3 size: 16 residues. V lost 0 bases to trimming and J lost 3 bases, with 14 bases between them. Looked up from germline, CDR1 is MNHEY and CDR2 is SVGAGI. Written as DNA, the CDR3 is TGTGCCAGCAGTTACTCGATAATGGTCCGGGACACTGAAGCTTTCTTT. Its protein product is CASSYSIMVRDTEAFF.

This clonotype has a handful of counts. This chain links TRBV10-3 with TRBJ1-1; maybe TRBD1 (5 bases). V gave up 8 bases and J gave up 5 bases, with 15 bases separating them. In germline, CDR1 is ENHRY, CDR2 SYGVKD. The CDR3 has 13 residues. CDR3 sequence reads: CAIGRRGGTEAFF. DNA of the CDR3: TGTGCCATCGGCCGGCGGGGCGGGACTGAAGCTTTCTTT.

The chain recombines TRBV4-3 with TRBJ2-7, with 10 bases fitting TRBD1. CDR1 and CDR2 (germline): LGHNA, YSLEER. This CDR3 region has 15 residues. V lost 0 bases, J lost 4 bases, and 3 bases stayed unmatched. Written as DNA, the CDR3 is TGCGCCAGCAGCCAAGAACGGACAGGGGGGTACGAGCAGTACTTC. It codes for CASSQERTGGYEQYF.

The J gene is TRBJ1-1, the V gene TRBV2; D perhaps matches TRBD1 (6 bases). This CDR3 is built from 14 residues. V was cut by 3 bases and J by 4 bases, with 12 bases left in between. Looked up from germline, CDR1 is SNHLY and CDR2 is FYNNEI. The CDR3 reads CASSDQGLGTEAFF. CDR3 nucleotide sequence: TGTGCCAGCAGTGACCAGGGGTTGGGCACTGAAGCTTTCTTT. Based on the CDR3 plus reference TRBV2 and TRBJ1-1, the full variable domain is EPEVTQTPSHQVTQMGQEVILRCVPISNHLYFYWYRQILGQKVEFLVSFYNNEISEKSEIFDDQFSVERPDGSNFTLKIRSTKLEDSAMYFCASSDQGLGTEAFFGQGTRLTVV.

This clonotype has just a few counts. V usage is TRBV12-3 or TRBV12-4 and J usage is TRBJ1-1, with TRBD1 identical over 8 bases. V dropped 3 bases and J dropped 1; count of bases not matched to a gene: 4. This CDR3 is built from 15 residues. The CDR3 DNA sequence: TGTGCCAGCAGTTTCTGGGGGACAGGGAACACTGAAGCTTTCTTT. This codes for CASSFWGTGNTEAFF.

The chain uses TRBV6-5 and TRBJ2-7; D is uncertain. The V gene lost 5 bases and the J gene lost 1 base, with 6 bases spanning the gap. CDR3 size: 12 residues. Germline V CDR1 and CDR2: MNHEY, SVGAGI. CDR3 nucleotides: TGTGCCAGCAGTAACTTATCCTACGAGCAGTACGTC. Its protein is CASSNLSYEQYV.

The chain carries TRBV6-2 or TRBV6-3 and TRBJ2-1, with a weak D call TRBD1 (6 bases). This CDR3 is 14 amino acids long. The ends were cut back, 9 bases at V and 4 bases at J, with 16 bases in the middle. The germline gives CDR1 MNHEY, CDR2 SVGEGT. The CDR3 loop reads CASYRRGAYNEQFF. The DNA of the CDR3 is TGTGCCAGTTATCGCAGGGGTGCGTACAATGAGCAGTTCTTC.

This chain links TRBV7-8 with TRBJ2-2, with TRBD1 identical over 8 bases. Germline-derived CDR1 and CDR2 are SGHVS and FQNEAQ. This CDR3 has 16 residues. The V gene end was trimmed by 5 bases and the J gene end by 4 bases; junction bases not matched to a gene: 9. Here the CDR3 DNA reads TGTGCCAGCAGCCGGCCAGGGGGCATCGGCACCGGGGAGCTGTTTTTT. Encoded protein: CASSRPGGIGTGELFF.